This TCR beta chain originates from a study of T cell changes during pregnancy in multiple sclerosis. Using immunoSEQ multiplex PCR, the repertoire was profiled, and TCRdb retains in-frame clones only, with some absent. The table has around 99,000 clones, just under 95% seen once. The source material was peripheral blood, sampled in the third trimester of pregnancy. This receptor was identified in a female donor in good health, enrolled as a control in a pregnancy study.

CDR3 amino acids: CASSFWESHRLVGNTIYF. The CDR3, as DNA: TGTGCCAGCAGCTTTTGGGAATCGCACAGGCTCGTTGGAAACACCATATATTTT. This chain connects TRBV5-6 to TRBJ1-3, with a tentative D call TRBD1 (5 bases). The V gene's germline CDR1 is SGHDT and CDR2 YYEEEE. The CDR3 runs 18 residues. With 2 bases removed from V and 3 bases from J, the gap between germline ends came to 21 bases. Together with reference TRBV5-6 and TRBJ1-3, the CDR3 gives the full variable domain: DAGVTQSPTHLIKTRGQQVTLRCSPKSGHDTVSWYQQALGQGPQFIFQYYEEEERQRGNFPDRFSGHQFPNYSSELNVNALLLGDSALYLCASSFWESHRLVGNTIYFGEGSWLTVV.